This T cell receptor (beta chain) derives from a study of blood T cell repertoires in COVID-19. This CDR3 comprises 15 residues. V trimming: 2 bases; J trimming: 4 bases; junction bases outside the gene matches: 3. Germline loops: CDR1 SGDLS, CDR2 YYNGEE. Generated by immunoSEQ multiplex PCR, the TCRdb table keeps only in-frame clones and is missing some. The repertoire holds 50,000 to 70,000 clones, with 84% as singletons. Specimen: peripheral blood. The source is a man between 65 and 79 years old with active COVID-19. The chain recombines TRBV9 with TRBJ2-7; 13 bases map to TRBD2. The CDR3 coding sequence is TGTGCCAGCAGCGTTGGACTAGCGGGAGTATACGAGCAGTACTTC. It specifies CASSVGLAGVYEQYF. The full variable domain, completed using reference TRBV9 and TRBJ2-7, is DSGVTQTPKHLITATGQRVTLRCSPRSGDLSVYWYQQSLDQGLQFLIQYYNGEERAKGNILERFSAQQFPDLHSELNLSSLELGDSALYFCASSVGLAGVYEQYFGPGTRLTVT.